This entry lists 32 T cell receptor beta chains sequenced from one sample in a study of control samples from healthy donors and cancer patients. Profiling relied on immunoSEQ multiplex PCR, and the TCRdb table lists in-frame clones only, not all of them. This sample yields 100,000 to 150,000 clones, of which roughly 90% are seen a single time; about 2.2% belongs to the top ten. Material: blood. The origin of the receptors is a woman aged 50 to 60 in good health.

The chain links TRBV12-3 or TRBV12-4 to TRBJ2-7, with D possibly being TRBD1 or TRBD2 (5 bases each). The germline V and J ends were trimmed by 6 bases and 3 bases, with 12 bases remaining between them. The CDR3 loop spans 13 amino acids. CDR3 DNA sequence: TGTGCCAGCAGATACGGGACCCTCTACGAGCAGTACTTC. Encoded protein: CASRYGTLYEQYF.

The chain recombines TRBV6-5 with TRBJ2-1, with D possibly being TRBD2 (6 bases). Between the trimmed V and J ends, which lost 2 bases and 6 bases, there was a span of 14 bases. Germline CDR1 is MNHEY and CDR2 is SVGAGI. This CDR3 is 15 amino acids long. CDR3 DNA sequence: TGTGCCAGCAGTTACCGGGACTTCCTCCCCAATGAGCAGTTCTTC. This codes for CASSYRDFLPNEQFF.

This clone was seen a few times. Written as DNA, the CDR3 is TGCGCCAGCAGCCTGACAGAGGGCTATGGCTACACCTTC. Its protein is CASSLTEGYGYTF. V gene TRBV5-1 combines with J gene TRBJ1-2; the D gene is possibly TRBD1 (5 bases). Germline CDR1 reads SGHRS; CDR2 reads YFSETQ. The CDR3 has 13 amino acids. The V gene lost 4 bases and the J gene lost 4 bases, with 11 bases spanning the gap. The entire variable domain, with the rest obtained from reference TRBV5-1 and TRBJ1-2, is as follows: KAGVTQTPRYLIKTRGQQVTLSCSPISGHRSVSWYQQTPGQGLQFLFEYFSETQRNKGNFPGRFSGRQFSNSRSEMNVSTLELGDSALYLCASSLTEGYGYTFGSGTRLTVV.

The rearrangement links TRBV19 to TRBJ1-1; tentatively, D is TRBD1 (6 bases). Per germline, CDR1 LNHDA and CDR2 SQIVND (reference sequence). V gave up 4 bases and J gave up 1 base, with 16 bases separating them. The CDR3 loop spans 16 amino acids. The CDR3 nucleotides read TGTGCCAGTAGTAAGGCTTACAGGGCCCGGAACACTGAAGCTTTCTTT. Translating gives CASSKAYRARNTEAFF.

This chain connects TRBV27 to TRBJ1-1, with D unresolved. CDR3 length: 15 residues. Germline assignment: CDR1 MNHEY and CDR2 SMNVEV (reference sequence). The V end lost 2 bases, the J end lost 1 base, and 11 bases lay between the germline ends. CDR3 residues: CASSLSGVANTEAFF. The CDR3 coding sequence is TGTGCCAGCAGTTTAAGTGGAGTTGCGAACACTGAAGCTTTCTTT.

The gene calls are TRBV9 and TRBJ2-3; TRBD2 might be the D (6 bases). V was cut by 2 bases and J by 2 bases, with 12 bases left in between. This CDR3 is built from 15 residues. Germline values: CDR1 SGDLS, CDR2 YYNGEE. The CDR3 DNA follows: TGTGCCAGCAGCGTCTCGGCGGGGTCCACAGATACGCAGTATTTT. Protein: CASSVSAGSTDTQYF.

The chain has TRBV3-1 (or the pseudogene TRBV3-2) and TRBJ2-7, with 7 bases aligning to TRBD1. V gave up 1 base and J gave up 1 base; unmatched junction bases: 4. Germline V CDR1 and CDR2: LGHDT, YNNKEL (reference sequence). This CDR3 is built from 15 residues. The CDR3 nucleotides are TGTGCCAGCAGCCAAGCCGGCAGGGGGTCCTACGAGCAGTACTTC. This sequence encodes CASSQAGRGSYEQYF.

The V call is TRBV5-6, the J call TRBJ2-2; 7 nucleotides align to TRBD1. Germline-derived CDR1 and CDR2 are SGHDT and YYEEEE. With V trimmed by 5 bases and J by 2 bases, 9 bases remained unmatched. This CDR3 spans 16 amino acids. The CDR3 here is CASRAQGMQNTGELFF. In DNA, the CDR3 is TGTGCCAGCAGAGCACAGGGGATGCAAAACACCGGGGAGCTGTTTTTT.

CDR3 residues: CASSAGLAGPSWEETQYF. CDR3 DNA sequence: TGCGCCAGCAGCGCCGGACTAGCGGGGCCATCTTGGGAAGAGACCCAGTACTTC. V gene TRBV5-1 combines with J gene TRBJ2-5, with TRBD2 matching 12 bases. There are 18 residues in the CDR3. Germline trimming cut 4 bases from V and 3 bases from J; bases unmatched to any gene: 13. Germline values: CDR1 SGHRS, CDR2 YFSETQ. The full variable domain, its missing parts supplied by reference TRBV5-1 and TRBJ2-5, is KAGVTQTPRYLIKTRGQQVTLSCSPISGHRSVSWYQQTPGQGLQFLFEYFSETQRNKGNFPGRFSGRQFSNSRSEMNVSTLELGDSALYLCASSAGLAGPSWEETQYFGPGTRLLVL.

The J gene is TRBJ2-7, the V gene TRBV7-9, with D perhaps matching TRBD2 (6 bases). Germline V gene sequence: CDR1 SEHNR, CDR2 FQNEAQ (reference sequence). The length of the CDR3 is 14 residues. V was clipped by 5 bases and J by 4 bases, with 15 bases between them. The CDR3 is CASSPGVPRYEQYF. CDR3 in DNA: TGTGCCAGCAGCCCGGGGGTTCCCCGGTACGAGCAGTACTTC.

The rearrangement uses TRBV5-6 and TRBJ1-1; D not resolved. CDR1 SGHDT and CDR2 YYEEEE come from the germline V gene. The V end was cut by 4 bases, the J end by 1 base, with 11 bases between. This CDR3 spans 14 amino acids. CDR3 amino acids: CASSAEAANTEAFF. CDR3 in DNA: TGTGCCAGCAGCGCGGAGGCAGCGAACACTGAAGCTTTCTTT.

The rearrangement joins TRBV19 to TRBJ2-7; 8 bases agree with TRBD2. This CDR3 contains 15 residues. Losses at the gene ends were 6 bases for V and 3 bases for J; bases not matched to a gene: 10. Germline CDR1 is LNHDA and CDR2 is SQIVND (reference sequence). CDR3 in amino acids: CASRPGGDTIYEQYF. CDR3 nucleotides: TGTGCCAGTAGGCCGGGGGGGGACACGATCTACGAGCAGTACTTC.

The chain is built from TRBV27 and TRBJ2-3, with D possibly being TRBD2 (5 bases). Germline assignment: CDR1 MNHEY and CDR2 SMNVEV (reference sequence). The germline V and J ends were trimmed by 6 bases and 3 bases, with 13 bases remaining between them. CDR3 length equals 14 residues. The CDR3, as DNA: TGTGCCAGCAGCCTAGCCAGACGAACAGATACGCAGTATTTT. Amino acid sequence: CASSLARRTDTQYF.

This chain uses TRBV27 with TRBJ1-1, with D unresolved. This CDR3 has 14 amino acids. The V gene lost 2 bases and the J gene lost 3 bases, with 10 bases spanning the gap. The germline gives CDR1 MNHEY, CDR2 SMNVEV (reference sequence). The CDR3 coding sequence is TGTGCCAGCAGTTTAGACCCAGGTTACACTGAAGCTTTCTTT. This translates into CASSLDPGYTEAFF.

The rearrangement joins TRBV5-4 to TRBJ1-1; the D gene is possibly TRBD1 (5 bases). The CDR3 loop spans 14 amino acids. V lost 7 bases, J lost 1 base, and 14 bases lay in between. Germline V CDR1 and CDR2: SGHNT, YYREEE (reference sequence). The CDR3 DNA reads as TGTGCCAGCCAGTTAGGGGACGGGAACACTGAAGCTTTCTTT. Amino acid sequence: CASQLGDGNTEAFF.

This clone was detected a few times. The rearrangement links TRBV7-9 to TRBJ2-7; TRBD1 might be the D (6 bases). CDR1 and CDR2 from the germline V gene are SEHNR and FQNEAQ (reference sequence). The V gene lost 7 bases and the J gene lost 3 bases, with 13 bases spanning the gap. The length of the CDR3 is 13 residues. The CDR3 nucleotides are TGTGCCAGCACAAGGACAGAGAACTACGAGCAGTACTTC. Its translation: CASTRTENYEQYF.

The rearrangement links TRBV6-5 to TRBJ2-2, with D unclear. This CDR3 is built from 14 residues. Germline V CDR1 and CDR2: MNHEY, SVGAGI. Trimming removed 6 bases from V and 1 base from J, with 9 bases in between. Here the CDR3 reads CASRRYRNTGELFF. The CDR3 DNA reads TGTGCCAGCAGGAGATACCGGAACACCGGGGAGCTGTTTTTT.

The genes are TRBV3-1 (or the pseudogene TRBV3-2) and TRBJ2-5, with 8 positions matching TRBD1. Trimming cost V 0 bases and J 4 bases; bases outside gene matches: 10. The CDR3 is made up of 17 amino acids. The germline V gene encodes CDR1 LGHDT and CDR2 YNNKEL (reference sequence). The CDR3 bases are TGTGCCAGCAGCCAAGACTACGGACAGGGTCCGGGAGAGACCCAGTACTTC. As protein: CASSQDYGQGPGETQYF.

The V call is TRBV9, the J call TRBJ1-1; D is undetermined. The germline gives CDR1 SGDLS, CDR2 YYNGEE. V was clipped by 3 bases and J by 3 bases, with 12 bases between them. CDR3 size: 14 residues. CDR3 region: CASSADSLDTEAFF. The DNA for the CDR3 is TGTGCCAGCAGCGCCGACTCTTTGGACACTGAAGCTTTCTTT.

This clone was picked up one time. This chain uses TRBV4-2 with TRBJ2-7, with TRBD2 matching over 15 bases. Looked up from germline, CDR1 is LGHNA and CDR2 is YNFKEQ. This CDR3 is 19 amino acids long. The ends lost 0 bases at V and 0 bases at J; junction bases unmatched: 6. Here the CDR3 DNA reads TGTGCCAGCAGCCAAGAGGGGACTAGCGGGGGGCCAAGCTCCTACGAGCAGTACTTC. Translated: CASSQEGTSGGPSSYEQYF.

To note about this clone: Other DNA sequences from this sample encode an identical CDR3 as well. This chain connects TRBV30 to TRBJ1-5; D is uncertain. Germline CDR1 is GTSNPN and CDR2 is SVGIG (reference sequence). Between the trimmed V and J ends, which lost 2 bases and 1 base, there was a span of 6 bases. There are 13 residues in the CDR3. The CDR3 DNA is TGTGCCTGGAGTCCGGACAGCAATCAGCCCCAGCATTTT. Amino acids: CAWSPDSNQPQHF.

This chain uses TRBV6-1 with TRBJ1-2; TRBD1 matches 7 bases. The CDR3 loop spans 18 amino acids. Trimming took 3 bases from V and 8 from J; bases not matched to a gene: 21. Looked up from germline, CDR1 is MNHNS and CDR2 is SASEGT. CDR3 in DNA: TGTGCCAGCAGTGACGGGGGGCGGAGGACAGGCCTTTTCGTAGGCTACACCTTC. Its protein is CASSDGGRRTGLFVGYTF.

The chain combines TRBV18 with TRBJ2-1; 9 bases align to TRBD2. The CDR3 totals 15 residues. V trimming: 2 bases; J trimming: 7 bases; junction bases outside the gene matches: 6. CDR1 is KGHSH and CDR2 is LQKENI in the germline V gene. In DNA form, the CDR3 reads TGTGCCAGCTCACCAACGTGGCGGGAGGGTAATGAGCAGTTCTTC. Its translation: CASSPTWREGNEQFF.

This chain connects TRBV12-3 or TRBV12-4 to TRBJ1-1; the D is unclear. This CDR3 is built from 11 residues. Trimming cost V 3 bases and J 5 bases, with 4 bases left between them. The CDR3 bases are TGTGCCAGCAGTTTCCGAACTGAAGCTTTCTTT. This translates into CASSFRTEAFF.

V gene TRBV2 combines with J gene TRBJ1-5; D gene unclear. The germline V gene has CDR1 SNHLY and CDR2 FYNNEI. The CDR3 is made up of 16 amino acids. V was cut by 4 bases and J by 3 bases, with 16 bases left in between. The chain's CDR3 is CASSAPTTGPNQPQHF. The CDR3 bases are TGTGCCAGCAGTGCCCCCACAACCGGCCCCAATCAGCCCCAGCATTTT.

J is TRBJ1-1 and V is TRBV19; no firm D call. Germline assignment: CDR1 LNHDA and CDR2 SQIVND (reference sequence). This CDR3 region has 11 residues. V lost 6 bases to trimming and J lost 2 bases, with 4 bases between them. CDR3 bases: TGTGCCAGTAGCATAAACACTGAAGCTTTCTTT. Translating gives CASSINTEAFF.

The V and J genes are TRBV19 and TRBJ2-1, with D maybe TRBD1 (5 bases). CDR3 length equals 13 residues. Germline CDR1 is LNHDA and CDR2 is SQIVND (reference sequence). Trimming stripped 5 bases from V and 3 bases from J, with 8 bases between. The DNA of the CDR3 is TGTGCCAGTAGTGTGACAGTCTACAATGAGCAGTTCTTC. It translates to CASSVTVYNEQFF.

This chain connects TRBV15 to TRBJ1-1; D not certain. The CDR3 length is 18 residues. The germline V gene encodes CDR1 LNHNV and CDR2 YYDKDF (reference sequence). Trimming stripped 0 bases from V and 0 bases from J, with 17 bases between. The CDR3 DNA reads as TGTGCCACCAGCAGAGAATTTACGTTAGGCAGATTGAACACTGAAGCTTTCTTT. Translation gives CATSREFTLGRLNTEAFF.

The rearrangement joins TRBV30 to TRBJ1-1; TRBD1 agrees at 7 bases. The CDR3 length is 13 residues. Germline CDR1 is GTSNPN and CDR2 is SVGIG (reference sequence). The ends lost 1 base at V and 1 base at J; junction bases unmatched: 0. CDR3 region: CAWSGTGNTEAFF. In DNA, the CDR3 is TGTGCCTGGAGTGGGACAGGGAACACTGAAGCTTTCTTT.

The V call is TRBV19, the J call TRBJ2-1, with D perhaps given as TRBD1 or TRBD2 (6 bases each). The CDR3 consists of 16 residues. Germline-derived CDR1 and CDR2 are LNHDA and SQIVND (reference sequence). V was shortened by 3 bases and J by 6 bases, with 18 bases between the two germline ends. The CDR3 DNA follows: TGTGCCAGTAGTATTTCAGGGGCAGTCGGGAGCAATGAGCAGTTCTTC. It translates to CASSISGAVGSNEQFF.

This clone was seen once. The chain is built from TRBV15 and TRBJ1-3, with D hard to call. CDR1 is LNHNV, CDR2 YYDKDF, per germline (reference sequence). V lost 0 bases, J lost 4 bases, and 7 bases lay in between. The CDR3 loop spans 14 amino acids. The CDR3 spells CATSRDRTGNTIYF. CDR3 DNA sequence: TGTGCCACCAGCAGAGATCGCACGGGAAACACCATATATTTT.

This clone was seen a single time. The CDR3 DNA follows: TGTGCCTGGAGTGAGGGGGGCGGCCGTAATCAGCCCCAGCATTTT. The encoded protein is CAWSEGGGRNQPQHF. The V and J genes are TRBV30 and TRBJ1-5; perhaps TRBD1 as D (6 bases). The germline V gene has CDR1 GTSNPN and CDR2 SVGIG (reference sequence). Trimming took 1 base from V and 4 from J, leaving 14 bases between them. The CDR3 covers 15 residues.